The T cell receptor beta chain under discussion was sequenced for a study of T-cell reconstitution after alpha-beta-depleted transplantation in children. This clonotype was observed many times. Germline CDR1 reads MNHEY; CDR2 reads SVGEGT. CDR3 length: 14 residues. Trimming took 7 bases from V and 7 from J, leaving 16 bases between them. A TCRbeta library incorporating unique molecular identifiers was prepared. MiXCR, run by TCRdb on the PCR reads, gives a single entry per CDR3 protein. The data show 200,000 to 250,000 distinct CDR3 sequences, around 12% seen once. Sequencing was performed on PBMCs from the stem cell graft donor, taken from the stem cell graft. This clonotype was sampled from a human donor who donated a stem cell graft to a child with acute lymphoblastic leukemia. This rearrangement joins TRBV6-2 or TRBV6-3 to TRBJ2-2; possible D gene TRBD2, 6 bases. The CDR3 region is CASTSRGEVGELFF. The CDR3 DNA sequence: TGTGCCAGCACTTCTCGAGGGGAGGTCGGGGAGCTGTTTTTT.